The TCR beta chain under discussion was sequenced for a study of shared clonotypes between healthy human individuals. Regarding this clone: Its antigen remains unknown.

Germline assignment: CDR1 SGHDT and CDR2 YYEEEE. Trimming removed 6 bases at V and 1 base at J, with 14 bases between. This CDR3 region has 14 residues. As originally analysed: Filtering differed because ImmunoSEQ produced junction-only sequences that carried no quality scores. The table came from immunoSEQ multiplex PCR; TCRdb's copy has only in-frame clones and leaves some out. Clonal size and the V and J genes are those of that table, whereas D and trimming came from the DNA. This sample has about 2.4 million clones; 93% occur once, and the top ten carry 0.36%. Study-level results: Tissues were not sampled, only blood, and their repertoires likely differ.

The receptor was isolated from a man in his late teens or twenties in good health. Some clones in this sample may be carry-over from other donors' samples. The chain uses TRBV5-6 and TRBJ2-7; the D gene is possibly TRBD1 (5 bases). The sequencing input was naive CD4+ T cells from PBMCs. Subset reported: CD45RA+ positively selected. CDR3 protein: CASIQGRNSYEQYF. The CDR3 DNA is TGTGCCAGCATCCAGGGCAGGAATTCCTACGAGCAGTACTTC.